The clone carrying this T cell receptor (beta chain) was found a few times. The data stem from a study of blood T cell repertoires in COVID-19. In the study overall: Sources were T cells, B-cell-depleted T cells, or PBMCs; the material itself was cDNA or gDNA.

The V gene end was trimmed by 3 bases and the J gene end by 7 bases; junction bases not matched to a gene: 2. Germline CDR1 is SGHAT and CDR2 is FQNNGV. The CDR3 extends over 14 amino acids. Original handling: It was from reference gene primer amplification that nucleated cell counts were estimated. The protocol was immunoSEQ multiplex PCR, while the TCRdb copy is restricted to in-frame clones and leaves out a portion. Clone size and the V and J calls come from that table; the DNA yielded D and trimming. The data hold over 250,000 clones, with 85% observed a single time. The clonotype was recovered from a human donor in a cohort sampled during active COVID-19. Sequenced input: peripheral blood. The chain carries TRBV11-2 and TRBJ1-6; 8 nucleotides agree with TRBD1. The CDR3 is CASSLDRVNSPLHF. The CDR3, as DNA: TGTGCCAGCAGCTTGGACAGGGTCAATTCACCCCTCCACTTT.